This entry concerns a single T cell receptor beta chain. The data originate from a study of blood T cell repertoires in COVID-19. Study-level information: Samples came from the United States, Italy and Spain, spanning acute and convalescent COVID-19. The cDNA or gDNA used as material had been derived from T cells, B-cell-depleted T cells, or PBMCs.

Under the authors' procedure: Scientists estimated how many nucleated cells there were by amplifying reference gene primers. Sequencing used immunoSEQ multiplex PCR; TCRdb keeps in-frame clones, though not all of them. The V and J calls and clone size come from that table; D and trimming were worked out from the DNA. The sample has 150,000 to 200,000 clones; under 85% are singletons. Per germline, CDR1 KGHSH and CDR2 LQKENI. The CDR3 runs 16 residues. V dropped 1 base and J dropped 4; count of bases not matched to a gene: 6. Sequencing was done on a sample of peripheral blood. The origin of this receptor is a man between 60 and 75 years old with active or convalescent COVID-19. V and J are TRBV18 and TRBJ2-1, with TRBD2 identical over 8 bases. CDR3 nucleotides: TGTGCCAGCTCACCACGGCGCGCGGGGGGTTACAATGAGCAGTTCTTC. Translation: CASSPRRAGGYNEQFF.